The T cell receptor (beta chain) under discussion was sequenced for a study of shared clonotypes between healthy human individuals. The protocol was immunoSEQ multiplex PCR, while the TCRdb copy is restricted to in-frame clones and leaves out a portion. The sample has 850,000 to 1,100,000 clones, approximately 77% seen once. Trimming removed 4 bases from V and 4 bases from J; junction bases left unmatched: 5. The CDR3 has 16 amino acids. The germline CDR1 and CDR2 sequences are LGHNA and YSLEER. In regard to this clone: Its antigen remains unidentified.

Findings of the study overall: Lower generation probabilities were found for non-shared clonotypes than for those shared by all four donors. Sampling involved blood alone; tissue repertoires likely differ.

The chain combines TRBV4-3 with TRBJ2-3; 13 positions agree with TRBD2. What was sequenced was memory CD4+ T cells from PBMCs. Subset specified: CD45RA-negative fraction. The TCR was taken from a man between 18 and 29 years old in good health. Some clones in this sample may be carry-over from other donors' samples. The DNA for the CDR3 is TGCGCCAGCAGCCCACGGACTAGCGGGGGTTCAGATACGCAGTATTTT. It encodes CASSPRTSGGSDTQYF.